This T cell receptor (beta chain) was captured by sequencing in a study of vaccination and CD4 T cells after COVID-19. The wider study: Post-COVID draws followed diagnosis by a median around 92 days (range 35 to 161).

Time point denoted: late sampling 161 to 241 days after vaccination in three convalescent patients. In this cohort, PCR tests turned positive between March and December 2020, predating US Alpha, Beta and Delta variants. Using its own MiXCR run on the PCR reads, TCRdb lists one record per CDR3 protein. The top ten clones hold approximately 6.3% of a sample with some 33,000 distinct CDR3 sequences, about 35% of them seen once. Points from the study as a whole: Convalescent patients were relatively few, and early post-infection timepoints were missing.

This clonotype was observed a handful of times. Its antigen is as yet unknown. CDR1 DFQATT and CDR2 SNEGSKA come from the germline V gene (reference sequence). V lost 1 base, J lost 0 bases, and 9 bases lay in between. This CDR3 has 14 amino acids. The starting material was CD4+ T cells from blood, obtained about 7 months after SARS-CoV-2 vaccination. The rearrangement uses TRBV20-1 and TRBJ2-5; D uncertain. This clonotype was sampled from a human donor who had recovered from COVID-19. The CDR3 DNA is TGCAGTGCTAGAGGGGCTTTAAACCAAGAGACCCAGTACTTC. Translated, it gives CSARGALNQETQYF.